The 28 T cell receptor beta chains given below trace back to one sample, sequenced in a study of blood T cells in healthy people across ages. The authors ran a second PCR of about 6 to 11 cycles using a sample-barcoded 5' primer and a J-beta primer mix. TCRdb reanalysed the 5' RACE reads using MiXCR and keeps one entry per CDR3 protein. The data show over 1.5 million distinct CDR3 sequences, around half seen once. Sequenced: blood. The source of these receptors is a woman aged 40 to 50 in good health.

This clonotype was seen repeatedly, ten times or more. The V call is TRBV5-6, the J call TRBJ2-3; no reliable D call. CDR1 and CDR2 (germline): SGHDT, YYEEEE. The CDR3 sequence is 12 residues long. Trimming took off 4 bases at V and 3 bases at J, with 6 bases between the two ends. CDR3 in DNA: TGTGCCAGCAGCGCCATAACAGATACGCAGTATTTT. Its protein is CASSAITDTQYF. Drawing the rest from reference TRBV5-6 and TRBJ2-3, the complete variable domain is DAGVTQSPTHLIKTRGQQVTLRCSPKSGHDTVSWYQQALGQGPQFIFQYYEEEERQRGNFPDRFSGHQFPNYSSELNVNALLLGDSALYLCASSAITDTQYFGPGTRLTVL.

This clonotype was seen more than once but under ten times. V and J are TRBV27 and TRBJ1-5; TRBD1 matches at 8 bases. Trimming at V came to 6 bases and at J to 6 bases, leaving 7 bases not matched to a gene. This CDR3 contains 14 residues. From germline, CDR1 is MNHEY and CDR2 SMNVEV (reference sequence). CDR3 bases: TGTGCCAGCAGAGGTACAGGGGGATTTCAGCCCCAGCATTTT. Translated, it gives CASRGTGGFQPQHF.

This clonotype occurred once. The J gene is TRBJ2-4, the V gene TRBV7-3; 11 positions match TRBD1. The closer fit of TRBJ2-5 to the DNA end suggests the J call may be wrong. This CDR3 region has 16 residues. In germline, CDR1 is SGHTA, CDR2 FQGTGA. The CDR3 DNA follows: TGTGCCAGCAGCTTTGGGGACAGGGGGTTTCGGGAGACCCAGTACTTC. It encodes CASSFGDRGFRETQYF.

The chain couples TRBV7-2 to TRBJ2-5, with 7 bases fitting TRBD2. CDR1 and CDR2 (germline): SGHTA, FQGNSA. CDR3 length: 15 residues. With V trimmed by 1 base and J by 11 bases, 13 bases remained unmatched. CDR3 loop: CASSLVPGGTGEQYF. CDR3 bases: TGTGCCAGCAGCTTAGTACCGGGGGGTACGGGTGAGCAGTACTTC.

This clonotype has just a few counts. This chain connects TRBV29-1 to TRBJ2-7, with D possibly being TRBD1 or TRBD2 (5 bases each). The ends were cut back, 6 bases at V and 4 bases at J, with 16 bases in the middle. The CDR3 is 13 amino acids. CDR1 is SQVTM, CDR2 ANQGSEA, per germline. DNA for the CDR3: TGCAGCGTCGCTCTGGGGGTAGGGTACGAGCAGTACTTC. Encoded protein: CSVALGVGYEQYF.

The J gene is TRBJ1-2, the V gene TRBV11-2; D is undetermined. Per germline, CDR1 SGHAT and CDR2 FQNNGV. V lost 5 bases and J 8 bases, leaving 27 bases between the germline ends. The length of the CDR3 is 17 residues. The CDR3 nucleotides are TGTGCCAGCAGCCACGGGAGGGAAATTGTTTTTCGGGAAGGCTACACCTTC. Protein sequence: CASSHGREIVFREGYTF. Filled out from reference TRBV11-2 and TRBJ1-2, the complete variable domain reads EAGVAQSPRYKIIEKRQSVAFWCNPISGHATLYWYQQILGQGPKLLIQFQNNGVVDDSQLPKDRFSAERLKGVDSTLKIQPAKLEDSAVYLCASSHGREIVFREGYTFGSGTRLTVV.

This clonotype occurred once. This rearrangement joins TRBV11-2 to TRBJ2-1; a possible D gene is TRBD2 (6 bases). The CDR3 is 17 amino acids. Germline values: CDR1 SGHAT, CDR2 FQNNGV. V dropped 4 bases and J dropped 5 bases, with 21 bases sitting between them. CDR3 loop: CASSSVRGFRSHNEQFF. The CDR3 bases are TGTGCCAGCAGCTCTGTTCGGGGGTTCAGGTCTCACAATGAGCAGTTCTTC.

In its sample, this clonotype was seen once. V usage is TRBV28 and J usage is TRBJ2-1, with 7 bases that match TRBD2. Germline CDR1 is MDHEN and CDR2 is SYDVKM. V dropped 4 bases and J dropped 8; count of bases not matched to a gene: 14. CDR3 size: 16 residues. CDR3 sequence: CASSSWAGARAHEQFF. CDR3 nucleotides: TGTGCCAGCAGTTCATGGGCGGGAGCAAGGGCGCATGAGCAGTTCTTC.

V gene TRBV2 combines with J gene TRBJ2-4; 10 nucleotides match TRBD1. The J segment lost 6 bases and the V segment lost 7 bases, leaving 9 bases of the junction unmatched. The CDR3 runs to 15 residues. CDR1 SNHLY and CDR2 FYNNEI come from the germline V gene. CDR3 nucleotides: TGTGCCAGCACCCCAGTAGGGGACAGGGGAAACATTCAGTACTTC. Its translation: CASTPVGDRGNIQYF.

CDR3 loop: CASRGAVSDTQYF. The CDR3 bases are TGTGCCAGCAGGGGGGCTGTATCAGATACGCAGTATTTT. The chain couples TRBV9 to TRBJ2-3; TRBD1 might be the D (6 bases). V was pared by 5 bases and J by 4 bases, with 11 bases between. Germline CDR1 reads SGDLS; CDR2 reads YYNGEE. The CDR3 runs 13 residues.

The chain couples TRBV7-9 to TRBJ2-1, with D perhaps TRBD1 (7 bases). In germline, CDR1 is SEHNR, CDR2 FQNEAQ (reference sequence). Trimming cost V 5 bases and J 2 bases, with 16 bases left between them. This CDR3 comprises 16 residues. The DNA of the CDR3 is TGTGCCAGCAGCCCAACCCAGGGGGGTACCTACAATGAGCAGTTCTTC. It yields the protein CASSPTQGGTYNEQFF.

The chain couples TRBV28 to TRBJ2-3, with 11 bases that match TRBD1. This CDR3 has 15 residues. V dropped 6 bases and J dropped 5; count of bases not matched to a gene: 7. Germline CDR1 reads MDHEN; CDR2 reads SYDVKM. CDR3 nucleotides: TGTGCCAGCAGCACTTCCGGGACAGGGGGAGATACGCAGTATTTT. This translates into CASSTSGTGGDTQYF.

The CDR3 protein is CASSTIITGNEQYF. DNA for the CDR3: TGTGCCAGCAGTACCATTATAACAGGTAACGAGCAGTACTTC. J is TRBJ2-5 and V is TRBV6-2 or TRBV6-3; D might be TRBD1 (5 bases). The end of the DNA is better explained by TRBJ2-7, so the J call may be wrong. Germline V gene data show CDR1 as MNHEY and CDR2 as SVGEGT. This CDR3 is 14 amino acids long.

This clonotype has more than one count but fewer than ten. This chain links TRBV11-2 with TRBJ2-3; a possible D gene is TRBD2 (6 bases). The germline gives CDR1 SGHAT, CDR2 FQNNGV. The CDR3 covers 16 residues. With 5 bases removed from V and 0 bases from J, the gap between germline ends came to 15 bases. The CDR3 region is CASSTGTAASTDTQYF. The CDR3 nucleotides read TGTGCCAGCAGCACCGGGACTGCTGCTAGCACAGATACGCAGTATTTT.

CDR3 in DNA: TGTGCCAGCTCACCGGACGGGGTCTACAATGAGCAGTTCTTC. It specifies CASSPDGVYNEQFF. V usage is TRBV18 and J usage is TRBJ2-1; possible D gene TRBD2, 5 bases. Germline V lookup: CDR1 KGHSH, CDR2 LQKENI. V dropped 3 bases and J dropped 3 bases, with 9 bases sitting between them. The CDR3 has 14 residues.

V usage is TRBV10-3 and J usage is TRBJ2-1; TRBD2 aligns across 12 bases. J was trimmed by 8 bases and V by 10 bases; bases with no gene match: 15. Germline CDR1 ENHRY, CDR2 SYGVKD. CDR3 length: 16 amino acids. CDR3 amino acids: CATHLALAGGPHEQFF. CDR3 DNA sequence: TGTGCCACCCACCTGGCCCTAGCGGGGGGGCCGCATGAGCAGTTCTTC.

The chain has TRBV4-1 and TRBJ1-4; D might be TRBD1 (5 bases). V was clipped by 5 bases and J by 3 bases, with 16 bases between them. CDR1 MGHRA and CDR2 YSYEKL come from the germline V gene. The CDR3 runs 16 residues. The CDR3 spells CASSDNGGRSNEKLFF. CDR3 coding DNA: TGCGCCAGCAGCGATAATGGGGGTCGATCTAATGAAAAACTGTTTTTT.

Here the CDR3 reads CSARLQGADGNQPQHF. The CDR3 bases are TGCAGTGCTAGGCTACAGGGGGCGGATGGGAATCAGCCCCAGCATTTT. This chain connects TRBV20-1 to TRBJ1-5; 9 nucleotides agree with TRBD1. Trimming cost V 3 bases and J 4 bases; bases outside gene matches: 10. Germline V lookup: CDR1 DFQATT, CDR2 SNEGSKA (reference sequence). CDR3 length: 16 amino acids.

This clonotype was observed a few times. The chain employs TRBV6-2 or TRBV6-3 and TRBJ2-3; D is unclear. The CDR3 has 10 residues. V was cut by 7 bases and J by 5 bases, with 4 bases left in between. Germline lookup yields CDR1 MNHEY and CDR2 SVGEGT. The CDR3, as DNA: TGTGCCAGCATGGGAGATACGCAGTATTTT. This codes for CASMGDTQYF.

This clonotype has more than one count but fewer than ten. CDR3 DNA sequence: TGTGCCGCTCGCAGCGTGCGCACAGATACGCAGTATTTT. Residues: CAARSVRTDTQYF. The J gene is TRBJ2-3, the V gene TRBV15, with D unclear. The CDR3 consists of 13 residues. The germline gives CDR1 LNHNV, CDR2 YYDKDF (reference sequence). V lost 11 bases, J lost 1 base, and 13 bases lay in between. The entire variable domain, with the rest obtained from reference TRBV15 and TRBJ2-3, is as follows: DAMVIQNPRYQVTQFGKPVTLSCSQTLNHNVMYWYQQKSSQAPKLLFHYYDKDFNNEADTPDNFQSRRPNTSFCFLDIRSPGLGDTAMYLCAARSVRTDTQYFGPGTRLTVL.

This chain connects TRBV7-2 to TRBJ2-7; 15 bases are shared with TRBD2. The germline V gene has CDR1 SGHTA and CDR2 FQGNSA. The V gene end was trimmed by 5 bases and the J gene end by 7 bases; junction bases not matched to a gene: 15. The CDR3 extends over 18 amino acids. The CDR3 here is CASSRSGLAGGYGWEQYF. The CDR3 DNA follows: TGTGCCAGCAGCCGATCGGGACTAGCGGGGGGATATGGTTGGGAGCAGTACTTC. Supplemented by reference TRBV7-2 and TRBJ2-7, the full variable domain reads GAGVSQSPSNKVTEKGKDVELRCDPISGHTALYWYRQSLGQGLEFLIYFQGNSAPDKSGLPSDRFSAERTGGSVSTLTIQRTQQEDSAVYLCASSRSGLAGGYGWEQYFGPGTRLTVT.

This clonotype has more than one count but fewer than ten. The chain has TRBV6-1 and TRBJ2-7; the D gene is possibly TRBD1 (5 bases). CDR1 and CDR2 (germline): MNHNS, SASEGT. Trimming shortened V by 3 bases and J by 3 bases, and 12 bases separated the two germline ends. CDR3 length: 14 amino acids. CDR3 in DNA: TGTGCCAGCAGTGATTCAGGGCCACACTACGAGCAGTACTTC. This gives the protein CASSDSGPHYEQYF.

The gene calls are TRBV6-2 or TRBV6-3 and TRBJ2-5; 14 nucleotides align to TRBD2. The J call is in doubt because the DNA end fits TRBJ2-7 better. This CDR3 has 18 amino acids. CDR1 and CDR2 (germline): MNHEY, SVGEGT. CDR3 bases: TGTGCCAGCAGTTACCCCCTCGGGACTAGCGGGGGTATATACGAGCAGTACTTC. Residues: CASSYPLGTSGGIYEQYF.

The rearrangement joins TRBV24-1 to TRBJ2-2; 9 bases agree with TRBD1. Trimming at V came to 4 bases and at J to 1 base, leaving 3 bases not matched to a gene. CDR3 length: 16 residues. Germline loops: CDR1 KGHDR, CDR2 SFDVKD. CDR3: CATSDSDRGNTGELFF. The CDR3 DNA sequence: TGTGCCACCAGTGACTCGGACAGGGGGAACACCGGGGAGCTGTTTTTT.

The chain joins TRBV27 to TRBJ2-7; D may be TRBD2 (6 bases). The germline V gene encodes CDR1 MNHEY and CDR2 SMNVEV (reference sequence). CDR3 length equals 15 residues. Trimming removed 5 bases at V and 2 bases at J, with 16 bases between. The CDR3 protein is CASSQGTPPPYEQYF. Written as DNA, the CDR3 is TGTGCCAGCAGTCAAGGGACTCCTCCCCCCTACGAGCAGTACTTC.

This clonotype has only a few counts. The chain couples TRBV6-6 to TRBJ2-6; D unresolved. The CDR3 contains 15 residues. CDR1 and CDR2 from the germline V gene are MNHNY and SVGAGI (reference sequence). V lost 7 bases, J lost 0 bases, and 10 bases lay in between. CDR3 DNA sequence: TGTGCCAGCACTCCTTTGCGCTCTGGGGCCAACGTCCTGACTTTC. Translating it yields CASTPLRSGANVLTF.

The chain uses TRBV6-5 and TRBJ2-7, with D possibly TRBD1 on 6 matching bases. Looked up from germline, CDR1 is MNHEY and CDR2 is SVGAGI. V was shortened by 7 bases and J by 0 bases, with 13 bases between the two germline ends. The CDR3 sequence is 14 residues long. The CDR3 nucleotides read TGTGCCAGCAAAAGGACAGCAAGCTCCTACGAGCAGTACTTC. Protein sequence: CASKRTASSYEQYF.

The V gene is TRBV27, the J gene TRBJ2-1; possibly TRBD2 for D (7 bases). The CDR3 length is 15 residues. V lost 0 bases and J lost 7, with 13 bases in between. Germline V CDR1 and CDR2: MNHEY, SMNVEV (reference sequence). For the CDR3, the DNA is TGTGCCAGCAGTTTATCCGGAAGGGGGGGGAATGAGCAGTTCTTC. Translation gives CASSLSGRGGNEQFF.